A selection of T cell receptor beta chains follows, all from one sample in a study of T cells in Graves' hyperthyroidism and ophthalmopathy. TCRdb processed the multiplex PCR reads anew with MiXCR; each CDR3 protein has one entry. This repertoire shows about 760,000 distinct CDR3 sequences, approximately 36% found once; its top ten account for roughly 30%. Sequencing input: blood. These receptors were collected from a woman in her thirties or forties with Graves' hyperthyroidism. Each CDR3 is given with its conserved first and last residue. A D gene is named only where the DNA matches it firmly. The listing skips clone size in some rows; elsewhere it reads once, few, many or a size class.

>TRBV6-2/TRBV6-3|TRBJ2-2|TRBD2|NA
CASSLTSGAPGELFF
TGTGCCAGCAGTTTGACTAGCGGGGCACCCGGGGAGCTGTTTTTT
>TRBV29-1|TRBJ2-7|TRBD2|NA
CSVEKGLDTYEQYF
TGCAGCGTTGAAAAAGGACTAGACACCTACGAGCAGTACTTC
>TRBV7-9|TRBJ2-7|TRBD1|few
CASLREGQRPYEQYF
TGTGCCAGCCTGCGAGAGGGACAGCGGCCCTACGAGCAGTACTTC
>TRBV7-8|TRBJ2-7|TRBD1|NA
CASGQDNLQGDREWEQYF
TGCGCCAGCGGCCAAGATAATTTACAGGGGGACCGAGAATGGGAGCAGTACTTC
>TRBV5-8|TRBJ1-5|TRBD1|many
CASSRGQDHDQPQHF
TGTGCCAGCAGCAGGGGACAGGATCATGATCAGCCCCAGCATTTT
>TRBV29-1|TRBJ2-5|NA|NA
CSEGTHQETQYF
TGCAGCGAAGGGACACACCAAGAGACCCAGTACTTC
>TRBV25-1|TRBJ1-6|NA|many
CASSDSAWGNSPLHF
TGTGCCAGCAGTGACAGCGCCTGGGGCAATTCACCCCTCCACTTT
>TRBV19|TRBJ1-1|NA|NA
CASSPFFGNTEAFF
TGTGCCAGTAGTCCCTTTTTCGGGAACACTGAAGCTTTCTTT
>TRBV7-2|TRBJ2-7|TRBD2|few
CASSSGLAGDYEQYF
TGTGCCAGCAGCTCGGGACTAGCGGGAGACTACGAGCAGTACTTC
>TRBV4-1|TRBJ1-2|NA|NA
CASSPLGRNYGCTF
TGCGCCAGCAGCCCACTCGGACGCAACTATGGCTGCACCTTC
>TRBV7-9|TRBJ2-7|TRBD1|NA
CASSEDTGGRYEQYF
TGTGCCAGCAGTGAAGATACAGGGGGCAGGTACGAGCAGTACTTC
>TRBV6-2/TRBV6-3|TRBJ1-6|NA|many
CASSFELFGSPLHF
TGTGCCAGCAGTTTCGAGCTCTTCGGTTCACCCCTCCACTTT
>TRBV6-2/TRBV6-3|TRBJ1-1|NA|NA
CANSLLTVNTEAFF
TGTGCCAACAGCCTCTTGACGGTGAACACTGAAGCTTTCTTT
>TRBV14|TRBJ2-7|NA|few
CASSQDPGSRSYEQYF
TGTGCCAGCAGCCAAGATCCGGGGAGTCGTTCCTACGAGCAGTACTTC
>TRBV6-5|TRBJ1-1|TRBD1|NA
CASSYSARGLHTEAFF
TGTGCCAGCAGTTACTCGGCTAGGGGGCTGCACACTGAAGCTTTCTTT
>TRBV29-1|TRBJ2-3|TRBD2|NA
CSVPLSSGSTDTQYF
TGCAGCGTTCCCCTTTCTAGCGGAAGCACAGATACGCAGTATTTT
>TRBV19|TRBJ2-7|NA|NA
CASSPSPSYSYEQYF
TGTGCCAGTAGTCCCTCTCCCAGCTACTCCTACGAGCAGTACTTC
>TRBV12-3/TRBV12-4|TRBJ2-6|NA|NA
CASSPHVAIGANVLTF
TGTGCCAGCAGCCCCCACGTGGCAATCGGGGCCAACGTCCTGACTTTC
>TRBV20-1|TRBJ1-5|TRBD1|many
CSALPGGEQPQHF
TGCAGTGCTCTCCCAGGGGGAGAACAGCCCCAGCATTTT
>TRBV24-1|TRBJ2-7|TRBD2|many
CATSDPSGSIYEQYF
TGTGCCACCAGTGATCCGAGCGGGAGTATTTACGAGCAGTACTTC
>TRBV10-3|TRBJ2-3|TRBD2|few
CAGPRWAGGERTQYF
TGTGCCGGACCAAGATGGGCGGGGGGCGAGAGGACGCAGTATTTT
>TRBV10-3|TRBJ1-2|TRBD1|many
CAITTGEKVYTF
TGTGCCATTACGACAGGGGAGAAGGTCTACACCTTC
>TRBV7-9|TRBJ2-7|TRBD2|NA
CASRSTGGYEQYF
TGCGCCAGCCGGTCGACGGGAGGATACGAGCAGTACTTC
>TRBV3-1|TRBJ2-7|NA|NA
CASSQDLNQRGYYEQYF
TGTGCCAGCAGCCAAGACCTTAATCAGCGAGGTTACTACGAGCAGTACTTC
>TRBV20-1|TRBJ1-5|TRBD1|NA
CSARPSTGRRDQPQHF
TGCAGTGCTAGACCATCGACAGGGCGAAGGGATCAGCCCCAGCATTTT
>TRBV25-1|TRBJ1-4|TRBD1|many
CASSKGQGGEKLFF
TGTGCCAGCAGTAAAGGACAGGGGGGTGAAAAACTGTTTTTT
>TRBV7-2|TRBJ1-2|TRBD1|many
CASSFTGGDYGYTF
TGTGCCAGCAGCTTTACAGGGGGCGACTATGGCTACACCTTC
>TRBV7-2|TRBJ1-5|TRBD1|NA
CASNASGTGALNQPQHF
TGTGCCAGCAACGCATCCGGGACAGGGGCCCTGAATCAGCCCCAGCATTTT
>TRBV6-1|TRBJ1-4|NA|few
CASSDQGTIGEKLFF
TGTGCCAGCAGTGATCAGGGAACCATCGGTGAAAAACTGTTTTTT
>TRBV6-5|TRBJ1-2|NA|many
CASSKGYGYTF
TGTGCCAGCAGCAAAGGCTATGGCTACACCTTC
>TRBV28|TRBJ1-2|TRBD1|few
CASSFEGAKDYGYTF
TGTGCCAGCAGTTTCGAGGGGGCAAAGGACTATGGCTACACCTTC
>TRBV7-2|TRBJ2-7|NA|NA
CASSSTSVGTYEQYF
TGTGCCAGCAGCTCCACTAGTGTGGGCACCTACGAGCAGTACTTC
>TRBV4-1|TRBJ1-6|TRBD1|many
CASSQAPGGRGAGSPLHF
TGCGCCAGCAGCCAAGCACCAGGGGGCCGGGGCGCGGGTTCACCCCTCCACTTT
>TRBV19|TRBJ2-5|TRBD1|many
CASTTGQGEETQYF
TGTGCCAGTACCACCGGACAGGGGGAAGAGACCCAGTACTTC
>TRBV11-3|TRBJ1-2|TRBD1|NA
CASSLVGGQGYGYTF
TGTGCCAGCAGCTTAGTTGGTGGACAGGGGTATGGCTACACCTTC
>TRBV9|TRBJ2-3|NA|few
CASSAGDTRTDTQYF
TGTGCCAGCAGCGCGGGGGACACTCGCACAGATACGCAGTATTTT